The sequence of this TCR beta chain was determined in a study of blood T cell repertoires in COVID-19. Study-level information: Collection of acute and convalescent COVID-19 samples took place in the United States, Italy and Spain. The analysed material was cDNA or gDNA that came from T cells, B-cell-depleted T cells, or PBMCs.

Germline V gene sequence: CDR1 SGHRS, CDR2 YFSETQ. This CDR3 spans 18 amino acids. V gave up 0 bases and J gave up 3 bases, with 16 bases separating them. Per the original methods: Amplified reference gene primers provided the basis for estimating nucleated cell counts. The repertoire was sequenced with immunoSEQ multiplex PCR; TCRdb's copy has only in-frame clones and lacks some. The D gene and trimming were derived from the DNA, and the V and J assignments and clone size from that table. The table includes 100,000 to 150,000 clones, about 89% detected once. V is TRBV5-1 and J is TRBJ2-6; TRBD1 might be the D (6 bases). This TCR came from a woman in her seventies with acute or convalescent COVID-19. Material for sequencing was peripheral blood. CDR3 nucleotide sequence: TGCGCCAGCAGCTTGGAGGGCCCCCAGGGGTATGGGGCCAACGTCCTGACTTTC. This encodes CASSLEGPQGYGANVLTF.